This T cell receptor beta chain was sequenced during a study of T cell responses to AZD1222 COVID-19 vaccine. Trimming stripped 2 bases from V and 3 bases from J, with 5 bases between. Germline V CDR1 and CDR2: SEHNR, FQNEAQ (reference sequence). The CDR3 totals 13 residues. Produced via immunoSEQ multiplex PCR; TCRdb's table is partial and in-frame only. The sample has 12,000 to 15,000 clones, more than 80% seen once. The rearrangement joins TRBV7-9 to TRBJ2-1; D gene ambiguous. This sequence originates from an adult who received the AZD1222 COVID-19 vaccine. The specimen was peripheral blood, collected 28 days after the second AZD1222 dose. The CDR3 coding sequence is TGTGCCAGCAGCTTACCCAGCTACAATGAGCAGTTCTTC. It translates to CASSLPSYNEQFF.